These 3 T cell receptor beta chains were all obtained from the same sample, sequenced in a study of blood T cell repertoires in COVID-19. This table comes from immunoSEQ multiplex PCR, and its TCRdb copy is limited to in-frame clones, with some not included. The table records 250,000 to 300,000 clones, roughly 90% of them present only once. Source material: peripheral blood. The receptors were gathered from a woman aged 25 to 39 with COVID-19, enrolled during active disease.

This clone has just one count. This sequence joins TRBV11-3 and TRBJ2-1; 9 bases are shared with TRBD2. This CDR3 is built from 14 residues. Germline V gene data show CDR1 as SGHNT and CDR2 as YENEEA. Trimming cost V 2 bases and J 6 bases; bases outside gene matches: 2. CDR3 region: CASSLKRGANEQFF. DNA of the CDR3: TGTGCCAGCAGCTTAAAGCGGGGGGCCAATGAGCAGTTCTTC.

This clone was seen ten or more times. The chain carries TRBV19 and TRBJ1-5; D is unclear. The germline V gene encodes CDR1 LNHDA and CDR2 SQIVND (reference sequence). The CDR3 extends over 17 amino acids. Trimming removed 1 base from V and 5 bases from J, with 18 bases in between. The CDR3 DNA reads TGTGCCAGTAGTATAGGCCCAATGAGGGTAGGATATCAGCCCCAGCATTTT. It codes for CASSIGPMRVGYQPQHF. Complete variable domain (other parts from reference TRBV19 and TRBJ1-5): DGGITQSPKYLFRKEGQNVTLSCEQNLNHDAMYWYRQDPGQGLRLIYYSQIVNDFQKGDIAEGYSVSREKKESFPLTVTSAQKNPTAFYLCASSIGPMRVGYQPQHFGDGTRLSIL.

In its sample, this clone was seen once. This rearrangement joins TRBV4-1 to TRBJ1-5; TRBD1 matches at 7 bases. The ends lost 4 bases at V and 1 base at J; junction bases unmatched: 4. Germline lookup yields CDR1 MGHRA and CDR2 YSYEKL. The CDR3 length is 15 residues. This chain's CDR3 is CASSRVQGSNQPQHF. CDR3 sequence (DNA): TGCGCCAGCAGCCGGGTACAGGGGAGCAATCAGCCCCAGCATTTT.